The 16 T cell receptor beta chains listed next were all sequenced from one sample in a study of cytomegalovirus exposure and HLA in healthy donors. The PCR was carried out with 60 Vbeta primers and 13 Jbeta primers. Clones were sequenced by immunoSEQ multiplex PCR, and TCRdb holds only the in-frame ones, with some missing. The sample holds 85,000 to 130,000 clones, approximately 79% seen once. The sample was PBMCs. The receptors were sampled from a man aged 55 to 70 in good health and CMV-seronegative.

V usage is TRBV7-3 and J usage is TRBJ2-1; D not resolved. Germline-derived CDR1 and CDR2 are SGHTA and FQGTGA. There are 14 residues in the CDR3. V was pared by 2 bases and J by 3 bases, with 8 bases between. Written as DNA, the CDR3 is TGTGCCAGCAGCTTATCGCAGATCTACAATGAGCAGTTCTTC. As protein: CASSLSQIYNEQFF.

J is TRBJ1-2 and V is TRBV11-1; no clear D. V was pared by 4 bases and J by 2 bases, with 11 bases between. This CDR3 has 14 residues. Germline CDR1 is SGHAT and CDR2 is FQDESV (reference sequence). The CDR3 DNA reads TGTGCCAGCAGCTACAGTGGAAGGAACTATGGCTACACCTTC. Encoded protein: CASSYSGRNYGYTF.

The chain links TRBV6-5 to TRBJ2-1; TRBD2 matches at 9 bases. This CDR3 is built from 15 residues. Trimming at V came to 5 bases and at J to 5 bases, leaving 7 bases not matched to a gene. CDR1 MNHEY and CDR2 SVGAGI come from the germline V gene. The DNA for the CDR3 is TGTGCCAGCAGTAACCCGGGACTAGCCAACAATGAGCAGTTCTTC. Translation gives CASSNPGLANNEQFF.

The sample holds one count of this clone. The chain links TRBV19 to TRBJ1-1; D is unclear. Looked up from germline, CDR1 is LNHDA and CDR2 is SQIVND (reference sequence). V was clipped by 6 bases and J by 5 bases, with 19 bases between them. The CDR3 sequence is 15 residues long. The CDR3 loop reads CASSLGVLGRTEAFF. The CDR3 coding sequence is TGTGCCAGTAGCCTAGGTGTCCTCGGGAGGACTGAAGCTTTCTTT. The whole variable domain, remainder taken from reference TRBV19 and TRBJ1-1, is DGGITQSPKYLFRKEGQNVTLSCEQNLNHDAMYWYRQDPGQGLRLIYYSQIVNDFQKGDIAEGYSVSREKKESFPLTVTSAQKNPTAFYLCASSLGVLGRTEAFFGQGTRLTVV.

V is TRBV7-9 and J is TRBJ2-7, with TRBD2 as a possible D gene (7 bases). This CDR3 has 17 residues. Per the germline V gene, CDR1 is SEHNR and CDR2 is FQNEAQ (reference sequence). Trimming took off 5 bases at V and 6 bases at J, with 26 bases between the two ends. The CDR3 DNA reads as TGTGCCAGCAGCCAATTCACCGGGGGGCGAAGAGTAAGCGAGCAGTACGTC. Its protein product is CASSQFTGGRRVSEQYV.

The chain employs TRBV9 and TRBJ2-5; 12 positions agree with TRBD2. Germline CDR1 reads SGDLS; CDR2 reads YYNGEE. Unmatched junction bases numbered 9, after V lost 5 bases and J lost 4 bases. This CDR3 contains 16 residues. The CDR3 DNA reads as TGTGCCAGCAGTTCTAGCGGGGGGGCCTCGAGAGAGACCCAGTACTTC. It is translated as CASSSSGGASRETQYF.

The chain couples TRBV5-6 to TRBJ2-6; maybe TRBD1 (5 bases). This CDR3 is 15 amino acids long. Germline CDR1 and CDR2: SGHDT and YYEEEE. The V end was cut by 4 bases, the J end by 2 bases, with 10 bases between. The CDR3 nucleotides read TGTGCCAGCAGCGCACAGGCAGCTGGGGCCAACGTCCTGACTTTC. Encoded protein: CASSAQAAGANVLTF.

This clone was counted between two and nine times. V usage is TRBV2 and J usage is TRBJ2-4; TRBD1 aligns across 7 bases. Looked up from germline, CDR1 is SNHLY and CDR2 is FYNNEI. J lost 9 bases, V lost 0 bases, and 8 bases had no gene match. This CDR3 spans 15 amino acids. The CDR3 here is CASSEATGYEGIQYF. The CDR3 DNA reads as TGTGCCAGCAGTGAAGCGACAGGGTATGAGGGCATTCAGTACTTC.

In DNA form, the CDR3 reads TGTGCCAGCAGCTTAGTAGGGGGCCTTGATGGGGAGCTGTTTTTT. Residues: CASSLVGGLDGELFF. The gene calls are TRBV7-2 and TRBJ2-2, with 7 bases aligning to TRBD1. This CDR3 comprises 15 residues. With V trimmed by 1 base and J by 8 bases, 7 bases remained unmatched. Germline loops: CDR1 SGHTA, CDR2 FQGNSA.

The gene calls are TRBV6-5 and TRBJ2-7; 9 nucleotides align to TRBD1. The germline V gene has CDR1 MNHEY and CDR2 SVGAGI. V lost 2 bases to trimming and J lost 7 bases; unmatched junction nucleotides: 3. The CDR3 covers 13 residues. The DNA of the CDR3 is TGTGCCAGCAGTTACCGGACAGGGGAAGAGCAGTACGTC. Residues: CASSYRTGEEQYV.

The rearrangement links TRBV14 to TRBJ1-2; weak D call: TRBD1 (5 bases). Germline values: CDR1 SGHDN, CDR2 FVKESK. V was shortened by 4 bases and J by 2 bases, with 8 bases between the two germline ends. The CDR3 is 13 amino acids. This chain's CDR3 is CASSPGQNYGYTF. CDR3 bases: TGTGCCAGCAGCCCTGGACAAAACTATGGCTACACCTTC.

As concerns this clone: This same CDR3 is encoded by further DNA sequences in the sample. The chain has TRBV7-9 and TRBJ1-1, with unresolved D. The CDR3 spans 15 residues. Trimming pared 0 bases from V and 1 base from J, leaving 9 bases between. The germline V gene has CDR1 SEHNR and CDR2 FQNEAQ (reference sequence). The CDR3 DNA reads as TGTGCCAGCAGCTTAGCGCTTGCAGGGAACACTGAAGCTTTCTTT. Amino acids: CASSLALAGNTEAFF. Supplemented by reference TRBV7-9 and TRBJ1-1, the full variable domain reads DTGVSQNPRHKITKRGQNVTFRCDPISEHNRLYWYRQTLGQGPEFLTYFQNEAQLEKSRLLSDRFSAERPKGSFSTLEIQRTEQGDSAMYLCASSLALAGNTEAFFGQGTRLTVV.

The genes are TRBV6-5 and TRBJ1-1; 9 nucleotides match TRBD1. Germline V gene data show CDR1 as MNHEY and CDR2 as SVGAGI. The length of the CDR3 is 14 residues. Trimming at V came to 1 base and at J to 5 bases, leaving 2 bases not matched to a gene. CDR3 bases: TGTGCCAGCAGTTACTTGGACAGGGGTACTGAAGCTTTCTTT. Amino acid sequence: CASSYLDRGTEAFF.

The chain couples TRBV7-2 to TRBJ2-1; the match to TRBD2 covers 11 bases. Trimming at V came to 1 base and at J to 7 bases, leaving 6 bases not matched to a gene. The CDR3 extends over 16 amino acids. The germline V gene encodes CDR1 SGHTA and CDR2 FQGNSA. The CDR3 sequence is CASSLGSGGAGNEQFF. The DNA of the CDR3 is TGTGCCAGCAGCTTAGGTAGCGGGGGGGCCGGGAATGAGCAGTTCTTC. Drawing the rest from reference TRBV7-2 and TRBJ2-1, the complete variable domain is GAGVSQSPSNKVTEKGKDVELRCDPISGHTALYWYRQSLGQGLEFLIYFQGNSAPDKSGLPSDRFSAERTGGSVSTLTIQRTQQEDSAVYLCASSLGSGGAGNEQFFGPGTRLTVL.

This clone was detected a few times. The rearrangement uses TRBV11-2 and TRBJ1-5; D ambiguous. Trimming shortened V by 1 base and J by 5 bases, and 6 bases separated the two germline ends. Germline values: CDR1 SGHAT, CDR2 FQNNGV. This CDR3 is 13 amino acids long. CDR3 sequence (DNA): TGTGCCAGCAGCTTAGTGCAGGATCAGCCCCAGCATTTT. The encoded protein is CASSLVQDQPQHF. Supplemented by reference TRBV11-2 and TRBJ1-5, the full variable domain reads EAGVAQSPRYKIIEKRQSVAFWCNPISGHATLYWYQQILGQGPKLLIQFQNNGVVDDSQLPKDRFSAERLKGVDSTLKIQPAKLEDSAVYLCASSLVQDQPQHFGDGTRLSIL.

This clone was found a few times. The chain employs TRBV25-1 and TRBJ2-2; 8 nucleotides agree with TRBD2. Germline CDR1 is MGHDK and CDR2 is SYGVNS. Losses at the gene ends were 2 bases for V and 6 bases for J; bases not matched to a gene: 5. This CDR3 spans 15 amino acids. CDR3 loop: CASSENSGAAGELFF. DNA for the CDR3: TGTGCCAGCAGTGAAAATAGCGGGGCAGCCGGGGAGCTGTTTTTT.